Shown below are 20 T cell receptor beta chains from a single sample sequenced in a study of blood T cell repertoires in COVID-19. Assay: immunoSEQ multiplex PCR; the TCRdb copy retains only in-frame clones and omits some. The profile covers 200,000 to 300,000 clones, with more than 90% appearing a single time and approximately 2.6% taken by the ten largest. The specimen was peripheral blood. These receptors were obtained from a person under 35 with COVID-19, enrolled during active disease.

The rearrangement joins TRBV27 to TRBJ1-6, with 9 nucleotides matching TRBD1. V dropped 5 bases and J dropped 4; count of bases not matched to a gene: 12. This CDR3 is 18 amino acids long. The germline CDR1 and CDR2 sequences are MNHEY and SMNVEV (reference sequence). CDR3 DNA sequence: TGTGCCAGCAGTCCTCGGCCCACAGGGGGCGAGTATAATTCACCCCTCCACTTT. This sequence encodes CASSPRPTGGEYNSPLHF.

The genes are TRBV27 and TRBJ1-2; perhaps TRBD1 as D (6 bases). Germline CDR1 is MNHEY and CDR2 is SMNVEV (reference sequence). V dropped 6 bases and J dropped 8 bases, with 19 bases sitting between them. This CDR3 has 14 residues. The CDR3 DNA reads as TGTGCCAGCAGCCTCAGGGGCATCTCGGGGGGCTACACCTTC. It codes for CASSLRGISGGYTF.

V usage is TRBV21-1 and J usage is TRBJ2-3; the table's TRBD1 call for D was not verified on the DNA. TRBV21-1 is noted as a pseudogene. The CDR3 covers 14 residues. The CDR3 bases are TGTGCCAGCAGCAAACCCGAGACAACAGATACGCAGTATTTT. It translates to CASSKPETTDTQYF.

The chain has TRBV28 and TRBJ2-7; D possibly corresponds to TRBD1 (6 bases). The CDR3 has 15 amino acids. Germline loops: CDR1 MDHEN, CDR2 SYDVKM. Trimming removed 7 bases from V and 0 bases from J, with 16 bases in between. CDR3 protein: CASTQGWASSYEQYF. CDR3 in DNA: TGTGCCAGCACTCAGGGGTGGGCGAGCTCCTACGAGCAGTACTTC.

The chain carries TRBV7-9 and TRBJ2-7; D perhaps matches TRBD2 (6 bases). The CDR3 runs 15 residues. CDR1 is SEHNR, CDR2 FQNEAQ, per germline (reference sequence). Trimming took 4 bases from V and 7 from J, leaving 20 bases between them. The CDR3 coding sequence is TGTGCCAGCAGCTCTTCGGGACTCTATCCGGGGGAGCAGTACTTC. Encoded protein: CASSSSGLYPGEQYF.

The chain is built from TRBV4-2 and TRBJ2-1, with TRBD2 as a possible D gene (5 bases). CDR3 size: 16 residues. Germline V lookup: CDR1 LGHNA, CDR2 YNFKEQ. The ends were cut back, 1 base at V and 0 bases at J, with 10 bases in the middle. CDR3 amino acids: CASSQVAGFSYNEQFF. DNA of the CDR3: TGTGCCAGCAGCCAAGTCGCGGGTTTCTCCTACAATGAGCAGTTCTTC.

This chain joins TRBV27 and TRBJ2-1, with 10 bases identical to TRBD1. Germline-derived CDR1 and CDR2 are MNHEY and SMNVEV (reference sequence). The junction had 6 bases not matched to a gene; V was cut back by 4 bases and J by 6 bases. The CDR3 totals 15 residues. The CDR3 here is CASSSPGDRGNEQFF. The CDR3 DNA sequence: TGTGCCAGCAGTTCCCCGGGGGACAGGGGCAATGAGCAGTTCTTC.

This clone was found a few times. The V and J genes are TRBV7-9 and TRBJ1-5, with no clear D. This CDR3 is 13 amino acids long. CDR1 and CDR2 from the germline V gene are SEHNR and FQNEAQ (reference sequence). V lost 2 bases, J lost 7 bases, and 9 bases lay in between. The DNA for the CDR3 is TGTGCCAGCAGCTTAACTTCAGGCCAGCCCCAGCATTTT. It specifies CASSLTSGQPQHF.

The V and J genes are TRBV7-9 and TRBJ2-1; 8 nucleotides align to TRBD1. The CDR3 runs to 14 residues. The V and J ends lost 4 bases and 15 bases, in that order; junction bases with no gene match: 14. The germline gives CDR1 SEHNR, CDR2 FQNEAQ (reference sequence). This chain's CDR3 is CASSSGQVFPRPFF. The DNA for the CDR3 is TGTGCCAGCAGCTCGGGACAGGTTTTTCCAAGGCCGTTCTTC. The full variable domain, in which reference TRBV7-9 and TRBJ2-1 provide the parts outside the CDR3, is DTGVSQNPRHKITKRGQNVTFRCDPISEHNRLYWYRQTLGQGPEFLTYFQNEAQLEKSRLLSDRFSAERPKGSFSTLEIQRTEQGDSAMYLCASSSGQVFPRPFFGPGTRLTVL.

This clone was seen just once. The J gene is TRBJ1-4, the V gene TRBV19; TRBD1 matches at 12 bases. J gave up 8 bases and V 5 bases, and 6 bases lay outside the gene matches. Germline-derived CDR1 and CDR2 are LNHDA and SQIVND (reference sequence). This CDR3 has 15 amino acids. This CDR3 is CASSVSGQGAEKLFF. Here the CDR3 DNA reads TGTGCCAGTAGTGTGTCGGGACAGGGGGCGGAAAAACTGTTTTTT.

The chain links TRBV19 to TRBJ1-1; D ambiguous. Between the trimmed V and J ends, which lost 7 bases and 0 bases, there was a span of 9 bases. The CDR3 is made up of 13 amino acids. CDR1 and CDR2 from the germline V gene are LNHDA and SQIVND (reference sequence). CDR3 bases: TGTGCCAGTAAGGAAGCGATGAACACTGAAGCTTTCTTT. It codes for CASKEAMNTEAFF.

This rearrangement joins TRBV24-1 to TRBJ1-5; D is possibly TRBD1 (6 bases). The CDR3 runs to 13 residues. CDR1 and CDR2 from the germline V gene are KGHDR and SFDVKD. The germline V and J ends were trimmed by 10 bases and 5 bases, with 14 bases remaining between them. CDR3 bases: TGTGCCACTTCGACAGGACTAGATCAGCCCCAGCATTTT. Translating it yields CATSTGLDQPQHF.

The V call is TRBV29-1, the J call TRBJ2-4, with 9 nucleotides matching TRBD2. This CDR3 contains 15 residues. V dropped 0 bases and J dropped 6; count of bases not matched to a gene: 6. Germline V gene lookup returns CDR1 SQVTM and CDR2 ANQGSEA. The CDR3 DNA sequence: TGCAGCGTTGAAGAGGGGCTAGCGGGACCAAACATTCAGTACTTC. Translation gives CSVEEGLAGPNIQYF. The full variable domain, in which reference TRBV29-1 and TRBJ2-4 provide the parts outside the CDR3, is SAVISQKPSRDICQRGTSLTIQCQVDSQVTMMFWYRQQPGQSLTLIATANQGSEATYESGFVIDKFPISRPNLTFSTLTVSNMSPEDSSIYLCSVEEGLAGPNIQYFGAGTRLSVL.

The chain links TRBV7-2 to TRBJ1-2, with 10 nucleotides matching TRBD1. The CDR3 totals 16 residues. Germline V gene data show CDR1 as SGHTA and CDR2 as FQGNSA. The V gene end was trimmed by 5 bases and the J gene end by 3 bases; junction bases not matched to a gene: 9. The CDR3 DNA is TGTGCCAGCAGCCCCGCTGGGACAGGGGTGTACTATGGCTACACCTTC. It yields the protein CASSPAGTGVYYGYTF.

CDR3 loop: CASSVGSGSEQYF. CDR3 bases: TGTGCCAGCAGCGTGGGTAGCGGGAGCGAGCAGTACTTC. The chain is built from TRBV9 and TRBJ2-7; 9 bases are shared with TRBD2. Germline CDR1 SGDLS, CDR2 YYNGEE. The CDR3 extends over 13 amino acids. Trimming took 2 bases from V and 6 from J; bases not matched to a gene: 3.

The J gene is TRBJ2-2, the V gene TRBV5-1; perhaps TRBD2 as D (5 bases). Germline V lookup: CDR1 SGHRS, CDR2 YFSETQ. Trimming cost V 3 bases and J 6 bases, with 9 bases left between them. This CDR3 spans 13 amino acids. CDR3 nucleotides: TGCGCCAGCAGCTCCCGGGAATCCGGGGAGCTGTTTTTT. Translating gives CASSSRESGELFF. The whole variable domain, remainder taken from reference TRBV5-1 and TRBJ2-2, is KAGVTQTPRYLIKTRGQQVTLSCSPISGHRSVSWYQQTPGQGLQFLFEYFSETQRNKGNFPGRFSGRQFSNSRSEMNVSTLELGDSALYLCASSSRESGELFFGEGSRLTVL.

The chain employs TRBV4-3 and TRBJ2-1; the match to TRBD1 covers 7 bases. The CDR3 has 12 amino acids. The trim removed 3 bases at V and 10 bases at J, leaving 3 bases unmatched. The germline CDR1 and CDR2 sequences are LGHNA and YSLEER. CDR3 amino acids: CASSQTGSEQFF. As DNA, the CDR3 is TGCGCCAGCAGCCAGACAGGGTCCGAGCAGTTCTTC.

The CDR3, as DNA: TGTGCCAGTAGTATAGGTTCCGGGTGGGATACGCAGTATTTT. As protein: CASSIGSGWDTQYF. The rearrangement joins TRBV19 to TRBJ2-3; the D is unclear. CDR3 length: 14 amino acids. CDR1 and CDR2 from the germline V gene are LNHDA and SQIVND (reference sequence). Trimming pared 1 base from V and 6 bases from J, leaving 11 bases between.

The V and J genes are TRBV7-2 and TRBJ1-6; TRBD1 might be the D (6 bases). The CDR3 length is 16 residues. CDR1 is SGHTA and CDR2 is FQGNSA in the germline V gene. Between the trimmed V and J ends, which lost 2 bases and 8 bases, there was a span of 16 bases. This CDR3 reads CASSLLLGATDSPLHF. CDR3 sequence (DNA): TGTGCCAGCAGCTTACTTCTGGGGGCGACTGATTCACCCCTCCACTTT.

The CDR3 protein is CASQRDHASYNEQFF. CDR3 nucleotide sequence: TGTGCCAGTCAGCGGGACCATGCCTCCTACAATGAGCAGTTCTTC. This chain uses TRBV19 with TRBJ2-1, with 7 positions matching TRBD2. With 8 bases clipped from V and 0 bases from J, the junction kept 7 bases outside the gene matches. The CDR3 covers 15 residues. The V gene's germline CDR1 is LNHDA and CDR2 SQIVND (reference sequence).